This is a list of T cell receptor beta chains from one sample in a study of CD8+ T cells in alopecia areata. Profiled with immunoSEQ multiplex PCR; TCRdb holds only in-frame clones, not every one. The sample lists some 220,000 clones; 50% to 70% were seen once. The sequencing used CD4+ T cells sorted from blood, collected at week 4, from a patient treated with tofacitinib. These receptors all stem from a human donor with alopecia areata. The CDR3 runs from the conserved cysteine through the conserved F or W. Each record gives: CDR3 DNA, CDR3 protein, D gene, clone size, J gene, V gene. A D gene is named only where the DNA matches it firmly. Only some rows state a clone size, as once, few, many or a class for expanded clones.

TGTGCCAGCAGCTTTGCGATAGGACAGGCATCCTACGAGCAGTACTTC,CASSFAIGQASYEQYF,TRBD1,NA,TRBJ2-7,TRBV7-2
TGCAGCGTCCCTAGCAGGGGACATAATTCACCCCTCCACTTT,CSVPSRGHNSPLHF,NA,NA,TRBJ1-6,TRBV29-1
TGTGCCAGCAGTTACGGACAGGGCCTGGGATATGGCTACACCTTC,CASSYGQGLGYGYTF,TRBD1,NA,TRBJ1-2,TRBV6-5
TGTGCCAGCAGCTTAGTGGTATCAGGGGGAGGAGAGCAGTACTTC,CASSLVVSGGGEQYF,NA,few,TRBJ2-7,TRBV7-2
TGTGCCTGGAGTGAAAGGAGCGGGGGGCTTTTGGCCAAAAACATTCAGTACTTC,CAWSERSGGLLAKNIQYF,TRBD2,NA,TRBJ2-4,TRBV30
TGCGCCAGCAGCCCCGCTTTCACCGGGGAGCTGTTTTTT,CASSPAFTGELFF,NA,few,TRBJ2-2,TRBV5-1
TGCGCCAGCAGTGAGTCGCGGGGCAGGGAGACCCAGTACTTC,CASSESRGRETQYF,NA,NA,TRBJ2-5,TRBV10-2
TGTGCCAGCAGCATGGACAGGGCTGGGTCACCCCTCCACTTT,CASSMDRAGSPLHF,TRBD1,NA,TRBJ1-6,TRBV5-4
TGTGCCATCAGCCTAAGTGGACTGGTAGGCAATGAGCAGTTCTTC,CAISLSGLVGNEQFF,NA,many,TRBJ2-1,TRBV10-3
TGTGCCAGCAGCCCAGGGACAGGGGGCTTGACACCCCTCCACTTT,CASSPGTGGLTPLHF,TRBD1,once,TRBJ1-6,TRBV11-2
TGCAGCGTTGAAACAGAGCGGTCCTACGAGCAGTACTTC,CSVETERSYEQYF,NA,NA,TRBJ2-7,TRBV29-1
TGTGCCAGCAGCTTGTCTGCCTCCCAAGAGACCCAGTACTTC,CASSLSASQETQYF,NA,NA,TRBJ2-5,TRBV5-7
TGTGCCAGCAGTTCACCGGGACAGGGTTTCAACGAGCAGTACTTC,CASSSPGQGFNEQYF,TRBD1,NA,TRBJ2-7,TRBV27
TGTGCCAGCAGCTTCGTGGGTGGGCGTCAAGAGACCCAGTACTTC,CASSFVGGRQETQYF,NA,few,TRBJ2-5,TRBV5-7
TGTGCCAGTAGTATTTCTAACAATGAGCAGTTCTTC,CASSISNNEQFF,NA,few,TRBJ2-1,TRBV19
TGCAGCTCCAAAAATTCAGCGGGGGGGCCCGATACGCAGTATTTT,CSSKNSAGGPDTQYF,TRBD2,few,TRBJ2-3,TRBV29-1